This note documents a single T cell receptor beta chain sequence. The data originate from a study of cytomegalovirus exposure and HLA in healthy donors. V was clipped by 0 bases and J by 5 bases; unmatched bases: 4. The CDR3 is made up of 15 amino acids. Germline CDR1 and CDR2: LNHNV and YYDKDF (reference sequence). PCR primers comprised 60 Vbeta and 13 Jbeta primers. The data were produced by immunoSEQ multiplex PCR, yet TCRdb's version contains in-frame clones alone and is incomplete. The table has around 63,000 clones, around four fifths seen once. Though probably carrying unrecorded immune exposures, donors were nominally healthy at sampling.

This TCR derives from a man aged 35 to 55 in good health and CMV-seronegative. The sample consisted of PBMCs. This chain joins TRBV15 and TRBJ2-3; TRBD2 matches 8 bases. CDR3 sequence reads: CATSREIAGLDTQYF. CDR3 coding DNA: TGTGCCACCAGCAGAGAGATAGCGGGGTTAGATACGCAGTATTTT.